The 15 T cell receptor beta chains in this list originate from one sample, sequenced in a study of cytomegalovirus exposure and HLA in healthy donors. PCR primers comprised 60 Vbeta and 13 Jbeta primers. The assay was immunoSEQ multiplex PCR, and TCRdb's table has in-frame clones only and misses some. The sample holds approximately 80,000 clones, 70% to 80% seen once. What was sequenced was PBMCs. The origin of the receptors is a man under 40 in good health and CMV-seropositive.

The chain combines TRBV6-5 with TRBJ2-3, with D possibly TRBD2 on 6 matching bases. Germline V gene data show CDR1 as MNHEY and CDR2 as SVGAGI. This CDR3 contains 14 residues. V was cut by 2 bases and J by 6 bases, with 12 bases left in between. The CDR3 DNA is TGTGCCAGCAGTTACGGGGGGAGTTTGGATACGCAGTATTTT. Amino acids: CASSYGGSLDTQYF.

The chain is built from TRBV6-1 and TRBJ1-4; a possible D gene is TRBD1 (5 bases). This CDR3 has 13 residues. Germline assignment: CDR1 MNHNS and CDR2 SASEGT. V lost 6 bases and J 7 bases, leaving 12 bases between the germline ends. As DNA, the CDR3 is TGTGCCAGCAGAAAGGGGCGGAGTGAAAAACTGTTTTTT. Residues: CASRKGRSEKLFF.

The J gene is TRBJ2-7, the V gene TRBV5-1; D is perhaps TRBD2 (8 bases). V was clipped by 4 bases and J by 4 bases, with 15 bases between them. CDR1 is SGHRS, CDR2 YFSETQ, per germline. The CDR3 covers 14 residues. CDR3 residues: CASSPGRGQYEQYF. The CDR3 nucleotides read TGCGCCAGCAGCCCCGGGAGGGGACAGTACGAGCAGTACTTC. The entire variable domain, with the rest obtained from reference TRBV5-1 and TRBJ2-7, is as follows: KAGVTQTPRYLIKTRGQQVTLSCSPISGHRSVSWYQQTPGQGLQFLFEYFSETQRNKGNFPGRFSGRQFSNSRSEMNVSTLELGDSALYLCASSPGRGQYEQYFGPGTRLTVT.

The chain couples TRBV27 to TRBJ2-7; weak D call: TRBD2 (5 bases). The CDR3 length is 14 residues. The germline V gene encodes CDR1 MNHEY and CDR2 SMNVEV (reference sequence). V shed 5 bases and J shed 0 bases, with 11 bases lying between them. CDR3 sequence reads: CASSITSYSYEQYF. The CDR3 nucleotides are TGTGCCAGCAGTATCACTAGTTACTCCTACGAGCAGTACTTC.

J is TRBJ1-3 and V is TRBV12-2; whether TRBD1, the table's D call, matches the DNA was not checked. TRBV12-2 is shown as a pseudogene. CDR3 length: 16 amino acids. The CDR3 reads CASRVRGRNSGNTIYF. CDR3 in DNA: TGTGCAAGTCGCGTCCGTGGCCGAAACTCTGGAAACACCATATATTTT.

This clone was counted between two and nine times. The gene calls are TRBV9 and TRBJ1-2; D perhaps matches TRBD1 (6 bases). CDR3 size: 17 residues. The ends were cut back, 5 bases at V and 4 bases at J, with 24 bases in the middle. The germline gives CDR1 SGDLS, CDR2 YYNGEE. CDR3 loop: CASSRGASRGGSYGYTF. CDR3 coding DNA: TGTGCCAGCAGTCGGGGGGCTAGCCGGGGCGGCAGCTATGGCTACACCTTC. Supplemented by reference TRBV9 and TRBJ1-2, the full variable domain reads DSGVTQTPKHLITATGQRVTLRCSPRSGDLSVYWYQQSLDQGLQFLIQYYNGEERAKGNILERFSAQQFPDLHSELNLSSLELGDSALYFCASSRGASRGGSYGYTFGSGTRLTVV.

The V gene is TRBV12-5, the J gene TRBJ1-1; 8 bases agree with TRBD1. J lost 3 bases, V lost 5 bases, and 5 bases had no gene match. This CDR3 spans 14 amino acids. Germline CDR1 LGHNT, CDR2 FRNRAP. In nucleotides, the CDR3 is TGTGCTAGTGGTGGATCGGGACAGGACACTGAAGCTTTCTTT. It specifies CASGGSGQDTEAFF.

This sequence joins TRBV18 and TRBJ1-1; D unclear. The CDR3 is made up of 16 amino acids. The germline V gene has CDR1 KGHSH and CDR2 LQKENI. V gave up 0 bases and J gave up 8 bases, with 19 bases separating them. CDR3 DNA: TGTGCCAGCTCACCACCAAACTTAGCAAGAGTCGCCGAAGCTTTCTTT. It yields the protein CASSPPNLARVAEAFF.

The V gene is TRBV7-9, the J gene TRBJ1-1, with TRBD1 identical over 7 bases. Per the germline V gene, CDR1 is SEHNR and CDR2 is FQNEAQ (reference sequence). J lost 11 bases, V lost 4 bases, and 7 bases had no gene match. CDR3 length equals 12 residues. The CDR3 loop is CASSSGTADAFF. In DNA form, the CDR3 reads TGTGCCAGCAGCTCAGGGACAGCGGATGCTTTCTTT.

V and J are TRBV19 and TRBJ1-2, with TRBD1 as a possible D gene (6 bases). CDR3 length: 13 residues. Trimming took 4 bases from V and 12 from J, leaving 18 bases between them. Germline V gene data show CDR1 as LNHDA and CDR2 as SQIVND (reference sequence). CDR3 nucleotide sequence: TGTGCCAGTAGTACAAGGGACACCCATTTGCACACCTTC. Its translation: CASSTRDTHLHTF. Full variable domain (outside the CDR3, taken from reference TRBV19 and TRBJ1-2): DGGITQSPKYLFRKEGQNVTLSCEQNLNHDAMYWYRQDPGQGLRLIYYSQIVNDFQKGDIAEGYSVSREKKESFPLTVTSAQKNPTAFYLCASSTRDTHLHTFGSGTRLTVV.

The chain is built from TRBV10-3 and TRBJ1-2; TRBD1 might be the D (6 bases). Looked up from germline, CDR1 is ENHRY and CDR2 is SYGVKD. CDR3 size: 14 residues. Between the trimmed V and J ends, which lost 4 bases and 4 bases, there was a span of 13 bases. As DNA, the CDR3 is TGTGCCATCAGTGCGGAAAGGACAGCCTATGGCTACACCTTC. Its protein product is CAISAERTAYGYTF.

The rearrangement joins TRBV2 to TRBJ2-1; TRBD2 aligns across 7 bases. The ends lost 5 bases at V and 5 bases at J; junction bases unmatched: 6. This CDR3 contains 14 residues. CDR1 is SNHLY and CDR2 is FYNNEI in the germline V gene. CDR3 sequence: CASSLREADNEQFF. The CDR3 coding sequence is TGTGCCAGCAGTTTACGGGAGGCCGACAATGAGCAGTTCTTC.

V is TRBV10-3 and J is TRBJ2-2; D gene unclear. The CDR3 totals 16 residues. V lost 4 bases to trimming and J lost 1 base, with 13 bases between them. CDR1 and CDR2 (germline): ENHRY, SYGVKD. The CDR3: CAISVKPPRNTGELFF. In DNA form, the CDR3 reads TGTGCCATCAGTGTAAAGCCTCCGAGGAACACCGGGGAGCTGTTTTTT.

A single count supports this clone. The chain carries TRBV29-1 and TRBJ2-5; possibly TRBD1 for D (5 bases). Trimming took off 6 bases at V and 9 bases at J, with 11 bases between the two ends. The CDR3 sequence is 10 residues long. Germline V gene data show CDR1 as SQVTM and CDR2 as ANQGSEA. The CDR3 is CSVRARAQYF. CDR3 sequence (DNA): TGCAGCGTCCGGGCCAGGGCCCAGTACTTC.

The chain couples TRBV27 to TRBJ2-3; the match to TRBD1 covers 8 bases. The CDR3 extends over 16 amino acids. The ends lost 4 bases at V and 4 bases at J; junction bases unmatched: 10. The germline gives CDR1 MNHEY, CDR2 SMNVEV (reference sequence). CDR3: CASSSRGQGVSDTQYF. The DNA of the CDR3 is TGTGCCAGCAGTTCGAGAGGACAGGGTGTCTCAGATACGCAGTATTTT.